This T cell receptor (beta chain) is from a study of cytomegalovirus exposure and HLA in healthy donors. Study overall: Across some 400 genotyped donors, around 82% landed in the Caucasian-associated ancestry cluster. The study's findings and limits: In vitro checks showed that a few CMV-associated chains really do target CMV antigens. In an earlier analysis, about 90% or about 30%: the productive usage of most TCR beta V segments.

The CDR3 covers 14 residues. The ends were cut back, 5 bases at V and 3 bases at J, with 14 bases in the middle. Germline assignment: CDR1 SGHVS and CDR2 FQNEAQ. Remarks on this clone: Its antigen remains unidentified.

Nominally healthy donors provided the samples, though records likely missed some immune exposures. PCR primers comprised 60 Vbeta and 13 Jbeta primers. Profiled with immunoSEQ multiplex PCR; TCRdb holds only in-frame clones, not every one. The sample lists around 120,000 clones, 65% occurring once. The sequenced sample was PBMCs. The chain is built from TRBV7-8 and TRBJ2-7; no reliable D call. This TCR derives from a woman aged 40-49 years in good health and CMV-seropositive. CDR3 in amino acids: CASSPLLEFYEQYF. Written as DNA, the CDR3 is TGTGCCAGCAGCCCCCTGCTAGAATTCTACGAGCAGTACTTC.